This section outlines one TCR beta chain sequence together with its context. What this receptor recognizes is not known. Per-base qualities were not stored, and no clone one base away is much larger. This entry belongs to a study of technical replicates of blood from several donors (dated by TCRdb to between 2016 and 2019). V is trimmed back by 6 bases and J by 1 base, and the junction contains 9 bases that no gene match accounts for. The CDR1 and CDR2 encoded by the germline V gene are SQVTM and ANQGSEA. The CDR3 has 16 amino acids, counting the end cysteine and phenylalanine. Only the CDR3 region is kept as DNA, spanning 48 bases read in frame from base 1. The library was obtained by the immunoSEQ multiplex PCR assay. Sourced from immuneACCESS, this table was stored by TCRdb with only in-frame sequences that have V and J called. A share of the clones is absent; for the studies checked, an unresolved V gene accounts for under half, and the remainder has no known explanation. This sample is represented by just over 60,000 clones; around 87% of them were singletons. About 5.2% of the sample goes to the ten largest clones.

Sequencing input: PBMCs. The chain links TRBV29-1 with TRBJ2-2, and TRBD1 aligns with 9 junction nucleotides. This sequence originates from a human donor in good health. Some clones in this sample may be carry-over from other donors' samples. The nucleotide sequence is TGCAGCGTAATATCGGGACAGGGAGTGAACACCGGGGAGCTGTTTTTT. Its product reads: CSVISGQGVNTGELFF.